Here is one TCR beta chain with its context. The data belong to a study of blood T cell repertoires in COVID-19. Germline loops: CDR1 SGHVS, CDR2 FNYEAQ. V gave up 5 bases and J gave up 2 bases, with 15 bases separating them. The CDR3 runs 16 residues. The method was immunoSEQ multiplex PCR; TCRdb's version includes in-frame clones alone and lacks a portion of them. The repertoire holds 25,000 to 35,000 clones, with around 85% as singletons. Specimen: peripheral blood. This chain links TRBV7-6 with TRBJ2-2; D might be TRBD2 (7 bases). The TCR originated in a human donor in a cohort sampled during active COVID-19. In DNA, the CDR3 is TGTGCCAGCAGCCGTCCGGGGGGCATTAACACCGGGGAGCTGTTTTTT. Translating it yields CASSRPGGINTGELFF. Supplemented by reference TRBV7-6 and TRBJ2-2, the full variable domain reads GAGVSQSPRYKVTKRGQDVALRCDPISGHVSLYWYRQALGQGPEFLTYFNYEAQQDKSGLPNDRFSAERPEGSISTLTIQRTEQRDSAMYRCASSRPGGINTGELFFGEGSRLTVL.